This TCR beta chain was retrieved from a study of blood T cell repertoires in COVID-19. This CDR3 region has 13 residues. CDR1 MNHEY and CDR2 SVGAGI come from the germline V gene. Deletions cut 11 bases from V and 2 bases from J, with 12 bases between. Produced via immunoSEQ multiplex PCR; TCRdb's table is partial and in-frame only. The sample holds a few hundred thousand clones; around nine tenths are singletons and the top ten take approximately 3.4%. Up to 2 weeks before entering the study, exposed participants had met a COVID-19 case. The sequencing sample was made of PBMCs or T cells enriched from blood (not recorded which). The chain uses TRBV6-5 and TRBJ2-2, with D tentatively TRBD2 (7 bases). This TCR derives from a woman in her thirties or forties who had been exposed to COVID-19. CDR3 residues: CAARGGNTGELFF. The CDR3 DNA reads as TGTGCCGCGAGGGGGGGAAACACCGGGGAGCTGTTTTTT.